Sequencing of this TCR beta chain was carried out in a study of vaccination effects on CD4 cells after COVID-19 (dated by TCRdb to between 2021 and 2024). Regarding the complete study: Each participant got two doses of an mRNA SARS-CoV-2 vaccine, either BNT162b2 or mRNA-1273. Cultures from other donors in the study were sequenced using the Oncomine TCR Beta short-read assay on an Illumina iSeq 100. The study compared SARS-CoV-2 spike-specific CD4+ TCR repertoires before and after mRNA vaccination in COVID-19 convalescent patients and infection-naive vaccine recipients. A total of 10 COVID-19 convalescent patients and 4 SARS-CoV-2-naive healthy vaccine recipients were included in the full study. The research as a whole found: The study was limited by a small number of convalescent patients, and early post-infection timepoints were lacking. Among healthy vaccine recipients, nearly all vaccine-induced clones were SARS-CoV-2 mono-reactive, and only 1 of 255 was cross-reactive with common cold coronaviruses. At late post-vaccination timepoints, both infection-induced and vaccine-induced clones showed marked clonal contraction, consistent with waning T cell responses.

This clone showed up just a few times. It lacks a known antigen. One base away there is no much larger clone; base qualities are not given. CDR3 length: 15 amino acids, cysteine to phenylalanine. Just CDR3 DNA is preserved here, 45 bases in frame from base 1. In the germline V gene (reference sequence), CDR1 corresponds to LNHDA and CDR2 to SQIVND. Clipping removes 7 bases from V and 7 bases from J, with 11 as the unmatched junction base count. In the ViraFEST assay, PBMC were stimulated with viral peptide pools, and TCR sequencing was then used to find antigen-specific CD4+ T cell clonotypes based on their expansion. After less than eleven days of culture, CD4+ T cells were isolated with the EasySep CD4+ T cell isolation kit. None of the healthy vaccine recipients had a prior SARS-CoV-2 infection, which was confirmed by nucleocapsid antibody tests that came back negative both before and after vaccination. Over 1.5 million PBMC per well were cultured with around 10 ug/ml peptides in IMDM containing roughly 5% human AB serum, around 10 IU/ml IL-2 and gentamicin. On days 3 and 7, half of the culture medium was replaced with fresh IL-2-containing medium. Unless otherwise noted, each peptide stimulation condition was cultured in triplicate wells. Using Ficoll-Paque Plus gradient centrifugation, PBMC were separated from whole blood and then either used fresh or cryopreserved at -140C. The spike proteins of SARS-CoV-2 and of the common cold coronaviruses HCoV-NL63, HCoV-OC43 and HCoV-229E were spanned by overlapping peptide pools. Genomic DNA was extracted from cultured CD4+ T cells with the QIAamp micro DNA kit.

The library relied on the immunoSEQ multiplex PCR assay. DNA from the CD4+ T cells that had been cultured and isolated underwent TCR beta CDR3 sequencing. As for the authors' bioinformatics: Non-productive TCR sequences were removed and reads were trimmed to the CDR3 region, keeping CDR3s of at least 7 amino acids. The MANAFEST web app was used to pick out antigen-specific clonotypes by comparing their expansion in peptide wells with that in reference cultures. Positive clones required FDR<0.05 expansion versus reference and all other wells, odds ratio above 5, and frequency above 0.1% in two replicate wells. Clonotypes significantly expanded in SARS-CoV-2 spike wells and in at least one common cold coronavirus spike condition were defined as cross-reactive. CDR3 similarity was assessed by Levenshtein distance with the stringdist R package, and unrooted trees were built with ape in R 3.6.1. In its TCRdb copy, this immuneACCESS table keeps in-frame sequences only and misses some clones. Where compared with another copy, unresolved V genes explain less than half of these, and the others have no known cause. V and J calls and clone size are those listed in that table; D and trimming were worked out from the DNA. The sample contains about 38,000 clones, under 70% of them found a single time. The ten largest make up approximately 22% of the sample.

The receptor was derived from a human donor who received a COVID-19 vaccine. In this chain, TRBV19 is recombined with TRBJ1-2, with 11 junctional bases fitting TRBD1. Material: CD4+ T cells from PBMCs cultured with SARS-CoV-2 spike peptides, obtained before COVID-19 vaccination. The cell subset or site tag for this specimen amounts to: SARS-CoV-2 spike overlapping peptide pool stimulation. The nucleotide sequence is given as TGTGCCAGTACCGGGACAGGGGGTAGTTTGCGTGGCTACACCTTC. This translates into CASTGTGGSLRGYTF.